A selection of T cell receptor beta chains follows, all from one sample in a study of T-cell memory formation after mild COVID-19. MiXCR was run by TCRdb on the 5' RACE reads, yielding one entry per CDR3 protein. There are around 410,000 distinct CDR3 sequences in the sample; more than 20% occur only once, and about an eighth lies in the top ten. Sequenced material: PBMCs or a T cell subset sorted from them (not recorded which). The source of these receptors is an adult woman who had mild COVID-19 (a few samples of this study predate the infection). Cell type and time point are not known. Each CDR3 is given with its conserved first and last residue. The D gene is left open where the match is weak. Where a row states a size, it is once, few, many or the class of an expanded clone; other rows omit it.

d_gene	abundance	v_gene	j_gene	CDR3nt	CDR3aa
TRBD1	-	TRBV29-1	TRBJ2-7	TGCAGCGTTGCCGGGACAGGGAGATATTCTGTAACGGACGAGCAGTACTTC	CSVAGTGRYSVTDEQYF
-	few	TRBV3-1	TRBJ2-5	TGTGCCAGCAGCCAAGGGATAGTTGCGGAGACCCAGTACTTC	CASSQGIVAETQYF
TRBD1	-	TRBV10-3	TRBJ1-1	TGTGCCATCAGCCCGGACAGGGACACTGAAGCTTTCTTT	CAISPDRDTEAFF
-	-	TRBV14	TRBJ2-1	TGTGCCAGCAGCGCTTGGACGGCATACAATGAGCAGTTCTTC	CASSAWTAYNEQFF
-	once	TRBV4-1	TRBJ1-1	TGCGCCAGCAGCCTCGTTTTGGGGACGGTGAACACTGAAGCTTTCTTT	CASSLVLGTVNTEAFF
-	-	TRBV24-1	TRBJ1-5	TGTGCCACCAGTGCACAAGGTGGAAGCAATCAGCCCCAGCATTTT	CATSAQGGSNQPQHF
-	-	TRBV9	TRBJ2-2	TGTGCCAGCAGCGTAACAGGGTCAGTCACCGGGGAGCTGTTTTTT	CASSVTGSVTGELFF
-	few	TRBV5-1	TRBJ2-7	TGCGCCAGCAGCGGGGTGCCGGAGCGATACGAGCAGTACTTC	CASSGVPERYEQYF
-	-	TRBV7-8	TRBJ2-3	TGTGCCAGCAGCTCCGGGACTCCGCAGTATTTT	CASSSGTPQYF
-	-	TRBV24-1	TRBJ2-7	TGTGCCACCAGTGGGGGCCTCATAGCGAACGAGCAGTACTTC	CATSGGLIANEQYF
-	few	TRBV10-3	TRBJ2-1	TGTGCCATCAGTGGGGCTGGCTCCTACAATGAGCAGTTCTTC	CAISGAGSYNEQFF
-	-	TRBV7-2	TRBJ2-2	TGTGCCAGCAGCTTAGCAGGAACGAGGACCGGGGAGCTGTTTTTT	CASSLAGTRTGELFF
-	-	TRBV6-5	TRBJ2-7	TGTGCCAGCACGGGGTATTCCTACGAGCAGTACTTC	CASTGYSYEQYF
-	-	TRBV7-2	TRBJ2-1	TGTGCCAGCAGCTTAGCTTCTTCTGGAGTACTTGAGCAGTTCTTC	CASSLASSGVLEQFF
-	-	TRBV10-3	TRBJ2-7	TGTGCCATCAGTGAGATAGACAGCTTCTACGAGCAGTACTTC	CAISEIDSFYEQYF
-	many	TRBV7-6	TRBJ2-1	TGTGCCAGCAGCTTAGGGGACTTGGGCAATGAGCAGTTCTTC	CASSLGDLGNEQFF
-	-	TRBV6-5	TRBJ1-5	TGTGCCAGCAAGGGCAGGGAACAGCCCCAGCATTTT	CASKGREQPQHF
-	-	TRBV5-5	TRBJ2-3	TGTGCCAGCAGCCCTCAGCCGGGACAGCGGGTAAATACGCAGTATTTT	CASSPQPGQRVNTQYF
-	-	TRBV5-1	TRBJ2-1	TGCGCCAGCAGCTTAACCGGGGGCTATGAGCAGTTCTTC	CASSLTGGYEQFF
TRBD2	-	TRBV4-1	TRBJ2-1	TGCGCCAGCAGCCAAGTGGCGGGGGGAAACTACAATGAGCAGTTCTTC	CASSQVAGGNYNEQFF
-	-	TRBV11-3	TRBJ1-1	TGTGCCAGCAGCTCGAATCCGGGCACTGAAGCTTTCTTT	CASSSNPGTEAFF
TRBD2	few	TRBV6-2/TRBV6-3	TRBJ2-1	TGTGCCAGCAGTTCTCGAGCGGGAGGGGTCTACAATGAGCAGTTCTTC	CASSSRAGGVYNEQFF
TRBD2	few	TRBV4-2	TRBJ2-5	TGTGCCAGCAGCCAAGATACGGGGGGATCAGAGACCCAGTACTTC	CASSQDTGGSETQYF
-	-	TRBV28	TRBJ2-1	TGTGCCAGCAGTTTCCATCCTGAGCAGTTCTTC	CASSFHPEQFF
-	-	TRBV6-1	TRBJ1-1	TGTGCCAGCAGTAGGAAGATCCCGCCTGAAGCTTTCTTT	CASSRKIPPEAFF
-	-	TRBV9	TRBJ2-5	TGTGCCAGCAGCGTGTCAAGGTACCAAGAGACCCAGTACTTC	CASSVSRYQETQYF
TRBD2	few	TRBV29-1	TRBJ2-6	TGCAGCGTCGTAGCGGGAGGGTCTGGGGCCAACGTCCTGACTTTC	CSVVAGGSGANVLTF
TRBD2	-	TRBV20-1	TRBJ2-4	TGCAGTGCCCTAGCGGGTGGGAGGGACATTCAGTATTTC	CSALAGGRDIQYF
TRBD2	-	TRBV5-1	TRBJ2-3	TGCGCCAGCAGCTTGGAAGCGGGAGGGTTGGTGATAAGCACAGATACGCAGTATTTT	CASSLEAGGLVISTDTQYF
TRBD2	-	TRBV6-1	TRBJ2-1	TGTGCCAGCTTAGATACTAGCGGGGAGCAGTTCTTC	CASLDTSGEQFF
TRBD1	once	TRBV7-9	TRBJ1-1	TGTGCCAGCAGCGACAACTTACAGGGGGGATTTCTCACGAAAGCTTTCTTT	CASSDNLQGGFLTKAFF
TRBD1	few	TRBV6-5	TRBJ1-1	TGTGCCAGCAGTTACGAACAGGGGTTAGGCGCTGAAGCTTTCTTT	CASSYEQGLGAEAFF